The source of this T cell receptor beta chain is a study of T cells after yellow fever vaccination. Study background: The authors prepared low-cell-number fractions using SMART-Seq v4 Ultra Low Input. General observations from the study: Most primary-vaccination clones reappeared after the booster (about 95% CD4, more than 70% CD8). The study noted that FACS-sorted repertoires could contain abundant clonotypes contaminating from the bulk population.

Germline CDR1 reads SGHDT; CDR2 reads YYEEEE. Trimming left V 3 bases short and J 5 bases short, with 9 bases between. This CDR3 comprises 12 residues. A remark on this clonotype: Its antigen is as yet unknown.

5'RACE template switching added a universal primer site and UMIs to TCR cDNA. TCRdb called the 5' RACE reads again in MiXCR, with one record for every CDR3 protein. The sample lists 320,000 or so distinct CDR3 sequences; approximately 8% were seen once. This TCR derives from a man between 18 and 29 years old who received the YFV17D yellow fever vaccine. The sequencing used PBMCs, collected roughly 45 days after the first yellow fever vaccination. The chain is built from TRBV5-6 and TRBJ2-7; D perhaps matches TRBD1 (6 bases). CDR3 sequence reads: CASSSGDDEQYF. In DNA, the CDR3 is TGTGCCAGCAGCTCAGGGGATGACGAGCAGTACTTC. Filled out from reference TRBV5-6 and TRBJ2-7, the complete variable domain reads DAGVTQSPTHLIKTRGQQVTLRCSPKSGHDTVSWYQQALGQGPQFIFQYYEEEERQRGNFPDRFSGHQFPNYSSELNVNALLLGDSALYLCASSSGDDEQYFGPGTRLTVT.